Listed here are 10 T cell receptor beta chains from one sample, sequenced in a study of OX40 agonist ivuxolimab in advanced cancers. Library construction relied on the immunoSEQ multiplex PCR assay. TCRdb holds this immuneACCESS table with in-frame rearrangements only. Some clones are missing; in checked studies, unresolved V genes explain under half, and the rest has no known cause. The sample table records some 90,000 clones; roughly nine tenths of these occur just once. The ten largest account for 1.5% to 2% of the sample. The sample consisted of CD4+ or CD8+ T cells sorted from blood, taken in a trial of the OX40 agonist ivuxolimab. Receptor source: an adult with an advanced solid tumor such as melanoma, head and neck, liver or kidney cancer.

The CDR3 protein is CASRDYSDRETQYF. CDR3 in DNA: TGTGCCAGCAGAGATTATAGCGACCGGGAGACCCAGTACTTC. V is TRBV6-5 and J is TRBJ2-5, with TRBD2 as a possible D gene (5 bases). V gave up 6 bases and J gave up 5 bases, with 16 bases separating them. The CDR3 is 14 amino acids. Germline-derived CDR1 and CDR2 are MNHEY and SVGAGI.

The chain recombines TRBV20-1 with TRBJ2-1; TRBD2 agrees at 8 bases. This CDR3 region has 11 residues. V lost 3 bases, J lost 12 bases, and 4 bases stayed unmatched. Per the germline V gene, CDR1 is DFQATT and CDR2 is SNEGSKA (reference sequence). DNA of the CDR3: TGCAGTGCTAGCGGGGGGGTAGGGCAGTTCTTC. It specifies CSASGGVGQFF.

The genes are TRBV7-2 and TRBJ2-4; 12 nucleotides match TRBD2. The CDR3 is 16 residues long. CDR1 SGHTA and CDR2 FQGNSA come from the germline V gene. Trimming cost V 2 bases and J 6 bases; bases outside gene matches: 5. The CDR3 sequence is CASSLLAGGPGNIQYF. The CDR3 DNA reads TGTGCCAGCAGCTTACTAGCGGGAGGGCCCGGAAACATTCAGTACTTC.

The chain is built from TRBV4-1 and TRBJ1-2; 10 nucleotides agree with TRBD1. The V segment lost 0 bases and the J segment 10 bases; nucleotides outside the gene matches: 8. There are 15 residues in the CDR3. The germline gives CDR1 MGHRA, CDR2 YSYEKL. Here the CDR3 reads CASSQDSRDRGAYTF. The CDR3 DNA is TGCGCCAGCAGCCAAGATTCAAGGGACAGGGGTGCCTACACCTTC.

The chain is built from TRBV5-4 and TRBJ2-2, with TRBD2 matching 7 bases. Trimming at V came to 5 bases and at J to 1 base, leaving 8 bases not matched to a gene. There are 16 residues in the CDR3. Per germline, CDR1 SGHNT and CDR2 YYREEE (reference sequence). CDR3 amino acids: CASRSRTGGNTGELFF. The DNA for the CDR3 is TGTGCCAGCAGGTCAAGGACGGGGGGGAACACCGGGGAGCTGTTTTTT.

The chain carries TRBV4-3 and TRBJ2-7; the D gene is possibly TRBD2 (5 bases). Looked up from germline, CDR1 is LGHNA and CDR2 is YSLEER. Between the trimmed V and J ends, which lost 1 base and 6 bases, there was a span of 13 bases. The CDR3 runs 14 residues. CDR3 sequence (DNA): TGCGCCAGCAGCCAAGTCATGGAGGCGTCCGAGCAGTACTTC. Protein product: CASSQVMEASEQYF.

V gene TRBV19 combines with J gene TRBJ2-3, with a possible D match to TRBD2 (6 bases). The CDR3 is 14 amino acids. Germline V CDR1 and CDR2: LNHDA, SQIVND (reference sequence). With 5 bases removed from V and 8 bases from J, the gap between germline ends came to 17 bases. The chain's CDR3 is CASSSSEFIGTQYF. The CDR3 DNA is TGTGCCAGTAGTTCTAGCGAGTTTATAGGTACGCAGTATTTT.

This chain connects TRBV28 to TRBJ1-5; a possible D gene is TRBD1 (6 bases). V lost 3 bases, J lost 4 bases, and 16 bases lay in between. This CDR3 comprises 16 residues. Per germline, CDR1 MDHEN and CDR2 SYDVKM. CDR3 sequence: CASSLRGGVWNQPQHF. The CDR3 region has the DNA TGTGCCAGCAGTTTGAGGGGGGGGGTCTGGAATCAGCCCCAGCATTTT.

This sequence joins TRBV9 and TRBJ1-4; no reliable D call. There are 15 residues in the CDR3. V was clipped by 4 bases and J by 7 bases, with 17 bases between them. Germline V CDR1 and CDR2: SGDLS, YYNGEE. CDR3 region: CASSYGPGGGEKLFF. CDR3 nucleotide sequence: TGTGCCAGCAGCTACGGGCCCGGAGGAGGTGAAAAACTGTTTTTT.

This sequence joins TRBV7-6 and TRBJ2-5; 7 bases are a match to TRBD1. This CDR3 has 15 amino acids. The V and J ends lost 5 bases and 4 bases, in that order; junction bases with no gene match: 10. CDR1 SGHVS and CDR2 FNYEAQ come from the germline V gene. The CDR3: CASSPLTGQGETQYF. The CDR3 coding sequence is TGTGCCAGCAGCCCGCTGACAGGGCAGGGAGAGACCCAGTACTTC.